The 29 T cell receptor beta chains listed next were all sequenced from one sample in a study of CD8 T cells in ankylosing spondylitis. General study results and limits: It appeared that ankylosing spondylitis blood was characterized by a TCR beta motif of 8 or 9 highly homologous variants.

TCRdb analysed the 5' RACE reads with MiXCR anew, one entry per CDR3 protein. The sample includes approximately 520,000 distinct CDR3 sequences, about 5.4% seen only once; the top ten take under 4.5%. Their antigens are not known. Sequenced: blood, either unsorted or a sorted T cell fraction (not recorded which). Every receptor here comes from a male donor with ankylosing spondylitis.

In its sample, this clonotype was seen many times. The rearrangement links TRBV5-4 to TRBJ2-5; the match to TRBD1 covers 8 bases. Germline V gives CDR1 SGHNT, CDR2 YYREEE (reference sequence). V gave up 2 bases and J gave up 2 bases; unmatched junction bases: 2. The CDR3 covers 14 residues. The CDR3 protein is CASSFTGGQETQYF. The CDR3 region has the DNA TGTGCCAGCAGCTTCACAGGGGGTCAAGAGACCCAGTACTTC.

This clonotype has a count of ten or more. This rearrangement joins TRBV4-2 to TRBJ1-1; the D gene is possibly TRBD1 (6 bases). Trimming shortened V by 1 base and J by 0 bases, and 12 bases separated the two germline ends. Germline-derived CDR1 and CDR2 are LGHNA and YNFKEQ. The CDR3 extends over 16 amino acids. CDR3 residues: CASSQGEGGLNTEAFF. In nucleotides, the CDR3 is TGTGCCAGCAGCCAAGGGGAGGGGGGACTGAACACTGAAGCTTTCTTT.

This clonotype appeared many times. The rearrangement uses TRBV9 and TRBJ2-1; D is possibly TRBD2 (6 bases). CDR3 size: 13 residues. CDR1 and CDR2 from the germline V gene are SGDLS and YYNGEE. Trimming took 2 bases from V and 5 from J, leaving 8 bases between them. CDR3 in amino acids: CASSVGLHNEQFF. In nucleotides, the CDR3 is TGTGCCAGCAGCGTGGGACTTCACAATGAGCAGTTCTTC.

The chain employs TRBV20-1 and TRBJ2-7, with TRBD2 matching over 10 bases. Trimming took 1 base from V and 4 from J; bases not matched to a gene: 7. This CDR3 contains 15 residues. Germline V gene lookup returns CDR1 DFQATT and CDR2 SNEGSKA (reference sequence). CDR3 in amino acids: CSARGAGGILYEQYF. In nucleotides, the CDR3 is TGCAGTGCTAGAGGAGCGGGGGGGATTCTTTACGAGCAGTACTTC.

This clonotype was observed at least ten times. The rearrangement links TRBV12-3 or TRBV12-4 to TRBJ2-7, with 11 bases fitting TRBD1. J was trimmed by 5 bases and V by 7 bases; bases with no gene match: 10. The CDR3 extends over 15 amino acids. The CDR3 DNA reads TGTGCCAGCATCTGGGGGACAGGGGGAGTAGACGAGCAGTACTTC. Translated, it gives CASIWGTGGVDEQYF.

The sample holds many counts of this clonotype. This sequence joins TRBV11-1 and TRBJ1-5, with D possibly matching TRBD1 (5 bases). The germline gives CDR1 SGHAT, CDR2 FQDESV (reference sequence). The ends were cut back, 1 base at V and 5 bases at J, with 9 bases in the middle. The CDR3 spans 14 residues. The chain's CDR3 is CASSLGGWDQPQHF. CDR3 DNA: TGTGCCAGCAGCTTAGGGGGCTGGGATCAGCCCCAGCATTTT.

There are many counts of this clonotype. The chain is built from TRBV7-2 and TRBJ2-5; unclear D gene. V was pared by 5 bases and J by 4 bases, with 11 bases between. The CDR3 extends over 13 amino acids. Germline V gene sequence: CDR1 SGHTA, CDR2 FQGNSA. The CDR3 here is CASSAPGLETQYF. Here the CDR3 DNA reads TGTGCCAGCAGCGCTCCGGGCTTAGAGACCCAGTACTTC.

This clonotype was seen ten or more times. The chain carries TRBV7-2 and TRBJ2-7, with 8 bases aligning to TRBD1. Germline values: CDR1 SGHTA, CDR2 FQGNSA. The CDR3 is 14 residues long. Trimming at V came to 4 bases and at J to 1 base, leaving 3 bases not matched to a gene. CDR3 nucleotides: TGTGCCAGCAGCTACCGACAGGGGTCCTACGAGCAGTACTTC. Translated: CASSYRQGSYEQYF.

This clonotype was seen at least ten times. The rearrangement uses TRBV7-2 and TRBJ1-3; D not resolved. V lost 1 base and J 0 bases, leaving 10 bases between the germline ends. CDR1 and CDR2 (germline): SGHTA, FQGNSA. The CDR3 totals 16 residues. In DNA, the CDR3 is TGTGCCAGCAGCTTAGTAGGCGCGAGCTCTGGAAACACCATATATTTT. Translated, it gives CASSLVGASSGNTIYF.

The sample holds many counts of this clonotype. The DNA for the CDR3 is TGTGCCAGCAGCTTGTGGGTGGGAGAAGCTTTCTTT. Its translation is CASSLWVGEAFF. The chain carries TRBV5-5 and TRBJ1-1; D unresolved. Germline V CDR1 and CDR2: SGHKS, YYEKEE (reference sequence). Trimming took off 1 base at V and 8 bases at J, with 9 bases between the two ends. CDR3 size: 12 residues.

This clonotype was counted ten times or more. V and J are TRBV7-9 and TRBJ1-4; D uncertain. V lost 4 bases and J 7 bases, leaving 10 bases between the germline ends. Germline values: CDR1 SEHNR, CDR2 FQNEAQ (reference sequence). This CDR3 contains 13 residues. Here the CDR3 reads CASSSVGGEKLFF. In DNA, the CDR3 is TGTGCCAGCAGCTCCGTGGGAGGTGAAAAACTGTTTTTT.

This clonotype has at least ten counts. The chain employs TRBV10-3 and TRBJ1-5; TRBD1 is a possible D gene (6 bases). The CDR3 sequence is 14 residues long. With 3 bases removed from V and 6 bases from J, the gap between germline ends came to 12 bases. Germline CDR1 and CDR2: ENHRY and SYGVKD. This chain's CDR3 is CAISDRGAVQPQHF. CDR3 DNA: TGTGCCATCAGTGACAGGGGCGCGGTTCAGCCCCAGCATTTT.

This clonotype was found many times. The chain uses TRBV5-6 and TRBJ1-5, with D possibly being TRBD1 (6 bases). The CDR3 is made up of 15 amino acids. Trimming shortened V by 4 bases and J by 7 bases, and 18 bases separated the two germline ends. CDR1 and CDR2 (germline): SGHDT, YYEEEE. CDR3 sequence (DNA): TGTGCCAGCAGCCGGGGGCCAGGGACTCTGCAGCCCCAGCATTTT. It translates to CASSRGPGTLQPQHF.

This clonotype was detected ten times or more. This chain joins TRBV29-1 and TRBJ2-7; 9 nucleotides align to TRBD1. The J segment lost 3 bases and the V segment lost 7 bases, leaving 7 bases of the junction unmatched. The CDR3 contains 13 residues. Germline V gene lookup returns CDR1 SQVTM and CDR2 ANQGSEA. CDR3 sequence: CSAGQGIYYEQYF. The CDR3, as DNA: TGCAGCGCCGGACAGGGGATCTACTACGAGCAGTACTTC.

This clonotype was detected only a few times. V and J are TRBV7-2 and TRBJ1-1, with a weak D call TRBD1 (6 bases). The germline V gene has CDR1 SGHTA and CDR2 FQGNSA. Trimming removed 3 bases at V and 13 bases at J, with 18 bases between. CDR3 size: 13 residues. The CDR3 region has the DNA TGTGCCAGCAGCTTTAACGAGGGGGTGCGGGGTTTCTTT. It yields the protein CASSFNEGVRGFF.

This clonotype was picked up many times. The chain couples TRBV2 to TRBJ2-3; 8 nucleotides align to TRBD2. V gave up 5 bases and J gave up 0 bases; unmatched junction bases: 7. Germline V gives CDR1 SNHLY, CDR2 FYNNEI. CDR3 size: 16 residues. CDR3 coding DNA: TGTGCCAGCAGTCTCCGCCGGGGGGGTAGCACAGATACGCAGTATTTT. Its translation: CASSLRRGGSTDTQYF.

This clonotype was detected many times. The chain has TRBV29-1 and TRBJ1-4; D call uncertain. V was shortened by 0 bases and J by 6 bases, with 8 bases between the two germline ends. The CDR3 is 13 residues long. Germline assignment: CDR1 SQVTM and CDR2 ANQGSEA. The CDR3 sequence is CSVEEGADEKLFF. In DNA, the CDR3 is TGCAGCGTTGAAGAGGGTGCGGATGAAAAACTGTTTTTT.

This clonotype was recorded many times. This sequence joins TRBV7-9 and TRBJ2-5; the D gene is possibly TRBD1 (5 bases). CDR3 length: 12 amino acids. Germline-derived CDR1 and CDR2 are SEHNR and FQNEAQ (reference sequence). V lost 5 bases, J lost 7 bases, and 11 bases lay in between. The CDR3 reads CASSLVGLTQYF. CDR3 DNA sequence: TGTGCCAGCAGCCTAGTGGGGCTGACCCAGTACTTC.

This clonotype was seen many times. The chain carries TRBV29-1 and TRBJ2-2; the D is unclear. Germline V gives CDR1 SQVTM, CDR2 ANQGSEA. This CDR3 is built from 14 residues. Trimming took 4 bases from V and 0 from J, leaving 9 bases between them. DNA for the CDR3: TGCAGCGTTGCCCGCAACACGAACACCGGGGAGCTGTTTTTT. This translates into CSVARNTNTGELFF.

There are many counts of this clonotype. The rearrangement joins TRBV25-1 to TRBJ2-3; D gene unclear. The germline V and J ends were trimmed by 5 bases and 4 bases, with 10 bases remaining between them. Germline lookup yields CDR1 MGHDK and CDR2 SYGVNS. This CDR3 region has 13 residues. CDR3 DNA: TGTGCCAGCAGTTCCCGGTGGGCAGATACGCAGTATTTT. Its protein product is CASSSRWADTQYF.

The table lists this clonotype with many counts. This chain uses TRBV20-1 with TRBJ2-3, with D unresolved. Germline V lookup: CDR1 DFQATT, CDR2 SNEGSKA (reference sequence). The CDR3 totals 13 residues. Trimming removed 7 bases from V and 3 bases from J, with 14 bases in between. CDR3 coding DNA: TGCAGTGTCCCTGGCCTTGTAACAGATACGCAGTATTTT. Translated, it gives CSVPGLVTDTQYF.

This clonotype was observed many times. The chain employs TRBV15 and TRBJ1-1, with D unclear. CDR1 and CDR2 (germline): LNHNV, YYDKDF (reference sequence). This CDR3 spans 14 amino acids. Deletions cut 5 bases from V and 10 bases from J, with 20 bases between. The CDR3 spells CATSDFGGRPGAFF. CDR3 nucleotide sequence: TGTGCCACCAGCGACTTTGGTGGACGTCCCGGAGCTTTCTTT.

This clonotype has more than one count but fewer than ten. The chain's CDR3 is CASSRDMAETQYF. Written as DNA, the CDR3 is TGTGCCAGCTCACGGGACATGGCAGAGACCCAGTACTTC. The chain uses TRBV18 and TRBJ2-5, with a tentative D call TRBD1 (6 bases). Trimming pared 4 bases from V and 4 bases from J, leaving 10 bases between. This CDR3 contains 13 residues. The germline V gene has CDR1 KGHSH and CDR2 LQKENI. The whole variable domain, filled in from reference TRBV18 and TRBJ2-5, reads NAGVMQNPRHLVRRRGQEARLRCSPMKGHSHVYWYRQLPEEGLKFMVYLQKENIIDESGMPKERFSAEFPKEGPSILRIQQVVRGDSAAYFCASSRDMAETQYFGPGTRLLVL.

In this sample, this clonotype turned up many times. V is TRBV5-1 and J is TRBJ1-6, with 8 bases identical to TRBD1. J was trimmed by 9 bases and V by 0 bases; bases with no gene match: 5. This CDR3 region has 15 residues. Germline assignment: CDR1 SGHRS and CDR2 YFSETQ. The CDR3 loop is CASSLAGTGLSPLHF. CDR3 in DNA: TGCGCCAGCAGCTTGGCCGGGACAGGTCTTTCACCCCTCCACTTT.

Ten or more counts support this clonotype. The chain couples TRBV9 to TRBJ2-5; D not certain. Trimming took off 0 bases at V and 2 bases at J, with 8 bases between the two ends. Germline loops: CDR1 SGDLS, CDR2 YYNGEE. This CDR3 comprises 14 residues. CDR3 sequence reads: CASSVGRWQETQYF. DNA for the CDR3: TGTGCCAGCAGCGTAGGAAGATGGCAAGAGACCCAGTACTTC.

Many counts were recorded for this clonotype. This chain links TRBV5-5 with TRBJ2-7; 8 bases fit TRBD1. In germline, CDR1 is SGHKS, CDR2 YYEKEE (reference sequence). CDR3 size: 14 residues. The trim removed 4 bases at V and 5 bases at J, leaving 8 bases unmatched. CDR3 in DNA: TGTGCCAGCAGCACCTGGACAGGGTCCAACGAGCAGTACTTC. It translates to CASSTWTGSNEQYF.

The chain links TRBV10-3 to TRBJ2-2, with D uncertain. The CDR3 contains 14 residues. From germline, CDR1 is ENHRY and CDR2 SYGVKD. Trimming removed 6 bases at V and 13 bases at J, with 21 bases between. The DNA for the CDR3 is TGTGCCATCAGCCCGCGGCTGCTCAGCTGGGTGCTGTTTTTT. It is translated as CAISPRLLSWVLFF.

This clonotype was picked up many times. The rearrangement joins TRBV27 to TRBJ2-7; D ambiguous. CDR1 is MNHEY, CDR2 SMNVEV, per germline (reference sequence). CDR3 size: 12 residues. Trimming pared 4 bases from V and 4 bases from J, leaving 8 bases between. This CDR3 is CASSSPPYEQYF. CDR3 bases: TGTGCCAGCAGTTCCCCACCGTACGAGCAGTACTTC.

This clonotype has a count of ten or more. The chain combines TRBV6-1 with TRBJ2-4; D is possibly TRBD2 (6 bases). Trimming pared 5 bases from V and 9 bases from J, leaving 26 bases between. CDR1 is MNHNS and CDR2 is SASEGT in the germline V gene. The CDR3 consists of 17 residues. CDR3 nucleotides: TGTGCCAGCAGTCAGGAGGGATACGGGGCTTCACCAACCATTCAGTACTTC. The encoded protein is CASSQEGYGASPTIQYF.